This entry describes one TCR beta chain. Its antigen remains unknown. The entirety of the isolated RNA underwent reverse transcription, so expressed TCRB transcripts were sequenced. The data were produced by immunoSEQ multiplex PCR, yet TCRdb's version contains in-frame clones alone and is incomplete. The sample lists approximately 330,000 clones, about 10% occurring once. Trimming removed 6 bases at V and 7 bases at J, with 13 bases between. This CDR3 has 13 amino acids. Germline assignment: CDR1 MDHEN and CDR2 SYDVKM. This sample was included in a study of beta chain features in type 1 diabetes. The study's findings and limits: VDJ junctions sequenced from type 1 diabetes patients showed fewer insertions and more deletions. In the patient group, naive, central memory and Treg TCRB repertoires seemed more alike than in the healthy donor group.

Input material: naive CD4+ T cells from blood. The source of this sequence is a woman aged 25 to 39 in good health. This sequence joins TRBV28 and TRBJ2-1, with D unresolved. The CDR3 DNA reads as TGTGCCAGCAGAACCAGACGCAGGAATGAGCAGTTCTTC. It yields the protein CASRTRRRNEQFF.